This passage covers 24 T cell receptor beta chains from one sample sequenced in a study of T cell responses to AZD1222 COVID-19 vaccine. Clones were read by immunoSEQ multiplex PCR, and TCRdb kept only the in-frame ones, dropping some. The sample lists roughly 140,000 clones, approximately 90% occurring once. Sequencing was performed on peripheral blood, taken on day 0 of AZD1222 vaccination. The receptors stem from an adult in good health.

J is TRBJ2-1 and V is TRBV6-1; D is ambiguous. Germline V CDR1 and CDR2: MNHNS, SASEGT. V was cut by 2 bases and J by 4 bases, with 12 bases left in between. The CDR3 sequence is 15 residues long. The CDR3, as DNA: TGTGCCAGCAGTGAAATGGTTAACCAATACAATGAGCAGTTCTTC. This translates into CASSEMVNQYNEQFF.

The V gene is TRBV5-1, the J gene TRBJ1-2; D ambiguous. CDR1 and CDR2 (germline): SGHRS, YFSETQ. The CDR3 is 16 amino acids. Trimming cost V 4 bases and J 0 bases, with 16 bases left between them. CDR3 region: CASSPGRSRANYGYTF. CDR3 bases: TGCGCCAGCAGCCCCGGAAGGTCAAGAGCTAACTATGGCTACACCTTC.

The chain employs TRBV5-1 and TRBJ2-3; 10 bases agree with TRBD1. This CDR3 spans 14 amino acids. CDR1 is SGHRS and CDR2 is YFSETQ in the germline V gene. V trimming: 9 bases; J trimming: 6 bases; junction bases outside the gene matches: 10. The CDR3 nucleotides read TGCGCCACCAGGACAGGGGGTACCATGGATACGCAGTATTTT. The encoded protein is CATRTGGTMDTQYF.

The J gene is TRBJ2-1, the V gene TRBV12-1; the D call of TRBD2 is as the table states it, not checked on the DNA. TRBV12-1 is designated a pseudogene. CDR3 length: 17 residues. CDR3 in DNA: TGTGCCAGCAGCTTTGCTCTCATAGCGGGAAGCCTGAATGAGCAGTTCTTC. As protein: CASSFALIAGSLNEQFF.

The chain is built from TRBV6-5 and TRBJ2-7, with no clear D. V was cut by 4 bases and J by 2 bases, with 9 bases left in between. The CDR3 loop spans 13 amino acids. CDR1 and CDR2 (germline): MNHEY, SVGAGI. CDR3 loop: CASSLDLPYEQYF. The CDR3 bases are TGTGCCAGCAGTTTGGACCTTCCCTACGAGCAGTACTTC.

CDR3 nucleotides: TGTGCCAGCAGCCCCGCTACTCTCGGGACAGGTGAGCAGTACTTC. It specifies CASSPATLGTGEQYF. The V gene is TRBV7-9, the J gene TRBJ2-7, with 8 bases that match TRBD1. Looked up from germline, CDR1 is SEHNR and CDR2 is FQNEAQ (reference sequence). CDR3 length equals 15 residues. V lost 5 bases to trimming and J lost 7 bases; unmatched junction nucleotides: 13.

V usage is TRBV3-1 (or the pseudogene TRBV3-2) and J usage is TRBJ2-3; 7 nucleotides line up with TRBD2. V shed 1 base and J 0 bases; nucleotides not matched to a gene: 7. The CDR3 length is 17 residues. CDR1 and CDR2 (germline): LGHDT, YNNKEL (reference sequence). CDR3 region: CASSQVRKLASTDTQYF. CDR3 sequence (DNA): TGTGCCAGCAGCCAAGTACGAAAACTAGCGAGCACAGATACGCAGTATTTT.

Comment on this clone: This specimen includes other DNA sequences encoding the same CDR3. V gene TRBV9 combines with J gene TRBJ1-1, with D unclear. CDR1 is SGDLS and CDR2 is YYNGEE in the germline V gene. V was trimmed by 0 bases and J by 1 base, leaving 4 bases between them. The CDR3 extends over 13 amino acids. The CDR3 region is CASSVEQNTEAFF. The CDR3 coding sequence is TGTGCCAGCAGCGTAGAACAGAACACTGAAGCTTTCTTT.

This chain uses TRBV28 with TRBJ1-1, with D unclear. This CDR3 has 13 amino acids. V shed 4 bases and J shed 0 bases, with 6 bases lying between them. Germline-derived CDR1 and CDR2 are MDHEN and SYDVKM. CDR3 amino acids: CASSSPMNTEAFF. CDR3 bases: TGTGCCAGCAGTTCCCCAATGAACACTGAAGCTTTCTTT.

CDR3 in amino acids: CASSSLAGASTDTQYF. Here the CDR3 DNA reads TGTGCCAGCAGCTCGTTAGCGGGAGCTAGCACAGATACGCAGTATTTT. The V gene is TRBV7-9, the J gene TRBJ2-3; TRBD2 matches 9 bases. The germline CDR1 and CDR2 sequences are SEHNR and FQNEAQ (reference sequence). Trimming took 4 bases from V and 0 from J; bases not matched to a gene: 5. CDR3 length equals 16 residues.

This clone was detected only once. The chain carries TRBV3-1 (or the pseudogene TRBV3-2) and TRBJ2-7, with 9 bases aligning to TRBD2. V gave up 8 bases and J gave up 6 bases; unmatched junction bases: 20. The CDR3 runs 17 residues. In germline, CDR1 is LGHDT, CDR2 YNNKEL (reference sequence). Here the CDR3 reads CASRPSRREGRIAEQYF. The CDR3 DNA reads TGTGCCAGCCGTCCAAGTCGGCGGGAGGGCCGAATAGCCGAGCAGTACTTC.

This chain uses TRBV28 with TRBJ1-2; 7 nucleotides line up with TRBD1. CDR1 and CDR2 from the germline V gene are MDHEN and SYDVKM. The CDR3 has 16 amino acids. V lost 5 bases, J lost 4 bases, and 13 bases stayed unmatched. CDR3 sequence (DNA): TGTGCCAGCAGTGCCGGGCCCGGACAGGATCCCTATGGCTACACCTTC. It translates to CASSAGPGQDPYGYTF.

This chain joins TRBV28 and TRBJ2-3; tentatively, D is TRBD2 (6 bases). Germline V lookup: CDR1 MDHEN, CDR2 SYDVKM. The V end was cut by 3 bases, the J end by 5 bases, with 15 bases between. The CDR3 totals 15 residues. CDR3 loop: CASSFEGSGRDTQYF. DNA of the CDR3: TGTGCCAGCAGTTTCGAGGGTAGCGGAAGAGATACGCAGTATTTT. Drawing the rest from reference TRBV28 and TRBJ2-3, the complete variable domain is DVKVTQSSRYLVKRTGEKVFLECVQDMDHENMFWYRQDPGLGLRLIYFSYDVKMKEKGDIPEGYSVSREKKERFSLILESASTNQTSMYLCASSFEGSGRDTQYFGPGTRLTVL.

This clone was seen more than once but under ten times. V is TRBV21-1 and J is TRBJ2-7; TRBD1 is the table's D call and was not checked against the DNA. TRBV21-1 is marked as a pseudogene. This CDR3 spans 13 amino acids. The CDR3 sequence is CADRDRDYYEQYF. CDR3 nucleotide sequence: TGTGCAGACCGGGACAGGGACTACTACGAGCAGTACTTC.

The J gene is TRBJ2-5, the V gene TRBV6-5; the match to TRBD1 covers 8 bases. Germline trimming cut 5 bases from V and 2 bases from J; bases unmatched to any gene: 4. Germline-derived CDR1 and CDR2 are MNHEY and SVGAGI. This CDR3 comprises 14 residues. The CDR3 DNA is TGTGCCAGCAGTAACTACAGGGGGCAAGAGACCCAGTACTTC. Protein product: CASSNYRGQETQYF.

The chain links TRBV9 to TRBJ2-7, with 9 bases matching TRBD2. CDR1 and CDR2 (germline): SGDLS, YYNGEE. V shed 0 bases, J shed 3 bases, and the junction held 4 bases outside the gene matches. This CDR3 has 15 amino acids. CDR3 sequence reads: CASSVGPSGVYEQYF. DNA for the CDR3: TGTGCCAGCAGCGTAGGTCCTAGCGGGGTCTACGAGCAGTACTTC.

CDR3 loop: CASSLGETQYF. The DNA for the CDR3 is TGTGCCAGCAGTTTGGGCGAGACCCAGTACTTC. This chain joins TRBV6-1 and TRBJ2-5, with D uncertain. V was clipped by 5 bases and J by 5 bases, with 6 bases between them. The CDR3 contains 11 residues. Germline CDR1 reads MNHNS; CDR2 reads SASEGT.

The rearrangement links TRBV7-9 to TRBJ2-7; tentatively, D is TRBD2 (6 bases). Trimming stripped 4 bases from V and 1 base from J, with 11 bases between. The CDR3 sequence is 14 residues long. Germline V gives CDR1 SEHNR, CDR2 FQNEAQ (reference sequence). The CDR3, as DNA: TGTGCCAGCAGCTCGCCGACTAGGTCCTACGAGCAGTACTTC. Protein sequence: CASSSPTRSYEQYF.

The V gene is TRBV20-1, the J gene TRBJ2-1; unclear D gene. V was pared by 3 bases and J by 8 bases, with 11 bases between. This CDR3 spans 12 amino acids. The germline CDR1 and CDR2 sequences are DFQATT and SNEGSKA (reference sequence). DNA of the CDR3: TGCAGTGCTAGTTCGGGTTTCTATGAGCAGTTCTTC. Its protein product is CSASSGFYEQFF.

The chain couples TRBV4-1 to TRBJ2-1; TRBD2 matches at 7 bases. V lost 0 bases, J lost 8 bases, and 7 bases stayed unmatched. The CDR3 loop spans 15 amino acids. Germline loops: CDR1 MGHRA, CDR2 YSYEKL. The chain's CDR3 is CASSQEGGSHYEQFF. For the CDR3, the DNA is TGCGCCAGCAGCCAAGAGGGCGGGAGTCACTATGAGCAGTTCTTC.

The V and J genes are TRBV29-1 and TRBJ2-1; 8 bases are shared with TRBD2. This CDR3 spans 14 amino acids. Unmatched junction bases numbered 8, after V lost 2 bases and J lost 8 bases. Looked up from germline, CDR1 is SQVTM and CDR2 is ANQGSEA. CDR3 sequence reads: CSVETQRELYEQFF. CDR3 coding DNA: TGCAGCGTTGAAACCCAGCGGGAGTTGTATGAGCAGTTCTTC.

The rearrangement joins TRBV4-1 to TRBJ2-1; TRBD2 matches at 7 bases. CDR1 is MGHRA and CDR2 is YSYEKL in the germline V gene. This CDR3 comprises 15 residues. J was trimmed by 7 bases and V by 2 bases; bases with no gene match: 8. This CDR3 reads CASSQTAAGPNEQFF. CDR3 in DNA: TGCGCCAGCAGCCAAACTGCAGCGGGACCGAATGAGCAGTTCTTC.

The rearrangement links TRBV30 to TRBJ1-1; tentatively, D is TRBD1 (6 bases). Germline loops: CDR1 GTSNPN, CDR2 SVGIG (reference sequence). Trimming removed 4 bases at V and 10 bases at J, with 16 bases between. CDR3 length: 12 amino acids. The CDR3 loop is CAWTIGGPGAFF. Here the CDR3 DNA reads TGTGCCTGGACTATCGGGGGCCCGGGAGCTTTCTTT.

V usage is TRBV5-1 and J usage is TRBJ1-2, with 9 bases lining up with TRBD1. This CDR3 region has 15 residues. Germline V lookup: CDR1 SGHRS, CDR2 YFSETQ. V shed 0 bases and J 4 bases; nucleotides not matched to a gene: 4. CDR3 loop: CASSLEGTGSYGYTF. The CDR3 DNA reads as TGCGCCAGCAGCTTGGAGGGGACAGGGTCCTATGGCTACACCTTC.